A single T cell receptor (beta chain) is shown here with its context. Its antigen is undetermined. The CDR3 ends on some other residue instead of the conserved phenylalanine or tryptophan, so this is likely a read error. Overall study results and limits: Larger-cohort validation covered only one TCR beta V-J rearrangement.

Constant-region reverse primers amplified full-length variable regions, followed by semi-nested Nested Universal Primer A PCR. A single record per CDR3 protein comes from TCRdb applying MiXCR to the 5' RACE reads. The table records roughly 8,400 distinct CDR3 sequences, less than 65% of them present only once. Trimming removed 0 bases from V and 8 bases from J, with 13 bases in between. This CDR3 comprises 14 residues. Germline V gene sequence: CDR1 MNHEY, CDR2 SVGAGI. The rearrangement joins TRBV6-5 to TRBJ1-2; the D gene is possibly TRBD1 (6 bases). The sequenced material came from tumor-infiltrating memory CD4+ T cells sorted from the breast tumor. Documented subset: memory CD4+ T cells, CD4+CD45RO+CD25-. The TCR sequence derives from a female donor with breast cancer. The chain's CDR3 is CASSYSPGAGGYTL. The CDR3 DNA is TGTGCCAGCAGTTACTCGCCAGGGGCGGGGGGCTACACCCTC.